The rows below give T cell receptor beta chains drawn from one sample of a study of blood T cell repertoires in COVID-19. The method was immunoSEQ multiplex PCR; TCRdb's version includes in-frame clones alone and lacks a portion of them. The sample comprises 350,000 to 400,000 clones, over 75% of which are singletons, and approximately 1.9% rests with the top ten. Sequences were obtained from PBMCs or T cells enriched from blood (not recorded which). Receptors were obtained from a man aged 40-49 years in a cohort exposed to, infected with or recovered from COVID-19 (not recorded which). The CDR3 runs from the conserved cysteine through the conserved F or W. The D gene is left open where the match is weak. Rows may omit the clone size; those that give it use once, few, many or a size class.

J	size	D	V	CDR3	DNA
TRBJ2-1	NA	NA	TRBV7-2	CASSFGAVNNEQFF	TGTGCCAGCAGCTTTGGAGCGGTCAACAATGAGCAGTTCTTC
TRBJ1-1	once	NA	TRBV30	CAWSTGTVDTEAFF	TGTGCCTGGAGTACAGGGACGGTTGATACTGAAGCTTTCTTT
TRBJ2-7	NA	NA	TRBV19	CASTLGAGSSYEQYF	TGTGCCAGTACCCTAGGGGCGGGGAGCTCCTACGAGCAGTACTTC
TRBJ1-6	few	NA	TRBV28	CASSLLGAQAYNSPLHF	TGTGCCAGCAGTTTATTGGGGGCGCAAGCATATAATTCACCCCTCCACTTT
TRBJ2-7	NA	NA	TRBV11-2	CASSQRSYEQYF	TGTGCCAGCAGCCAGAGGTCCTACGAGCAGTACTTC
TRBJ2-6	NA	NA	TRBV5-1	CASSPGHRAGANVLTF	TGCGCCAGCAGCCCCGGTCACAGGGCTGGGGCCAACGTCCTGACTTTC
TRBJ1-2	NA	NA	TRBV4-1	CASSQGDKSGYTF	TGCGCCAGCAGCCAGGGGGACAAATCCGGCTACACCTTC
TRBJ1-4	NA	TRBD1	TRBV6-5	CASRRQGNTNEKLFF	TGTGCCAGCAGAAGACAGGGGAATACTAATGAAAAACTGTTTTTT
TRBJ2-2	NA	TRBD2	TRBV7-3	CASSLSPGLAATGELFF	TGTGCCAGCAGCTTATCTCCGGGACTAGCGGCCACCGGGGAGCTGTTTTTT
TRBJ2-2	once	NA	TRBV24-1	CATSDLGGINTGELFF	TGTGCCACCAGTGATTTAGGCGGGATAAACACCGGGGAGCTGTTTTTT
TRBJ2-3	NA	TRBD2	TRBV10-3	CAIRLAGEDTQYF	TGTGCCATCAGACTAGCGGGAGAGGATACGCAGTATTTT
TRBJ2-3	NA	TRBD2	TRBV11-1	CASSRLAGVTDTQYF	TGTGCCAGCAGCCGACTAGCGGGGGTCACAGATACGCAGTATTTT
TRBJ1-5	NA	TRBD1	TRBV28	CASSLGQGIGQPQHF	TGTGCCAGCAGTTTGGGACAGGGGATTGGTCAGCCCCAGCATTTT
TRBJ1-1	NA	NA	TRBV30	CAWSRRETEAFF	TGTGCCTGGAGTAGAAGAGAAACTGAAGCTTTCTTT
TRBJ2-5	NA	NA	TRBV27	CASSGGGIGVETQYF	TGTGCCAGCAGCGGCGGAGGGATAGGTGTAGAGACCCAGTACTTC
TRBJ1-2	NA	TRBD1	TRBV10-3	CAIRVFTGQGLGGYTF	TGTGCCATCAGAGTATTTACTGGACAGGGTCTAGGTGGCTACACCTTC
TRBJ1-2	NA	NA	TRBV28	CASSSPLSSGLYGYTF	TGTGCCAGCAGTTCACCTTTGAGTTCAGGGCTCTATGGCTACACCTTC
TRBJ2-5	NA	NA	TRBV5-1	CASSLAFQETQYF	TGCGCCAGCAGCTTGGCTTTCCAAGAGACCCAGTACTTC
TRBJ1-2	NA	NA	TRBV12-3/TRBV12-4	CASGRRPGGGYTF	TGTGCCAGCGGACGGAGGCCGGGGGGAGGCTACACCTTC
TRBJ1-5	NA	NA	TRBV6-2/TRBV6-3	CASSYSRQVDNQPQHF	TGTGCCAGCAGTTACTCTAGACAGGTCGACAATCAGCCCCAGCATTTT
TRBJ2-7	once	TRBD1	TRBV7-8	CASSDRGYEQYF	TGTGCCAGCAGCGACAGGGGATACGAGCAGTACTTC